These 24 T cell receptor beta chains came from one sample sequenced in a study of somatic mutations in cytotoxic T cells in rheumatoid arthritis. Profiling relied on immunoSEQ multiplex PCR, and the TCRdb table lists in-frame clones only, not all of them. Of approximately 25,000 clones listed, roughly 74% are singletons. Sequencing used CD8+ T cells sorted from blood. The receptor source for this set is a woman younger than 30 in good health.

V is TRBV4-1 and J is TRBJ2-2, with 12 bases fitting TRBD2. The trim removed 2 bases at V and 0 bases at J, leaving 4 bases unmatched. Germline V gene lookup returns CDR1 MGHRA and CDR2 YSYEKL. The CDR3 is made up of 18 amino acids. The chain's CDR3 is CASSQYLAGGANTGELFF. CDR3 in DNA: TGCGCCAGCAGCCAATACCTAGCGGGGGGGGCGAACACCGGGGAGCTGTTTTTT.

This rearrangement joins TRBV11-2 to TRBJ2-1; 8 bases agree with TRBD2. Germline values: CDR1 SGHAT, CDR2 FQNNGV. This CDR3 spans 19 amino acids. V gave up 0 bases and J gave up 1 base; unmatched junction bases: 11. The CDR3 region has the DNA TGTGCCAGCAGCTTAGATAACCTATACACGGGGGGGTCCTACAATGAGCAGTTCTTC. Protein product: CASSLDNLYTGGSYNEQFF.

V is TRBV27 and J is TRBJ2-7; 8 bases line up with TRBD2. Germline V CDR1 and CDR2: MNHEY, SMNVEV (reference sequence). J gave up 3 bases and V 3 bases, and 7 bases lay outside the gene matches. CDR3 length equals 15 residues. CDR3 nucleotides: TGTGCCAGCAGTTTCCAAGCGGGGGCGTTCTACGAGCAGTACGTC. It yields the protein CASSFQAGAFYEQYV.

The rearrangement joins TRBV28 to TRBJ1-5; TRBD1 aligns across 8 bases. This CDR3 is built from 17 residues. Germline loops: CDR1 MDHEN, CDR2 SYDVKM. V trimming: 4 bases; J trimming: 3 bases; junction bases outside the gene matches: 11. The CDR3 DNA is TGTGCCAGCAGTTCAGGGTCCACGGGACAGGTCAATCAGCCCCAGCATTTT. Translation: CASSSGSTGQVNQPQHF.

The chain recombines TRBV14 with TRBJ2-7; no clear D gene. The germline V gene has CDR1 SGHDN and CDR2 FVKESK. The CDR3 is 12 residues long. The V and J ends lost 0 bases and 7 bases respectively, with 7 bases between them. Here the CDR3 reads CASSQEVEEQYF. The CDR3 DNA reads TGTGCCAGCAGCCAAGAGGTAGAAGAGCAGTACTTC.

This clone is medium-sized in the sample. The J gene is TRBJ1-1, the V gene TRBV19; D is unresolved. The CDR3 totals 15 residues. Trimming shortened V by 7 bases and J by 0 bases, and 15 bases separated the two germline ends. Germline CDR1 is LNHDA and CDR2 is SQIVND (reference sequence). The CDR3 here is CASTVPFGMNTEAFF. In DNA form, the CDR3 reads TGTGCCAGTACCGTTCCCTTTGGCATGAACACTGAAGCTTTCTTT.

V is TRBV27 and J is TRBJ1-5; D call uncertain. The CDR3 has 14 residues. The germline V gene has CDR1 MNHEY and CDR2 SMNVEV (reference sequence). The germline V and J ends were trimmed by 1 base and 0 bases, with 4 bases remaining between them. The CDR3 DNA reads TGTGCCAGCAGTTTATACGGTAGCAATCAGCCCCAGCATTTT. The encoded protein is CASSLYGSNQPQHF.

Only one count was recorded for this clone. V usage is TRBV7-2 and J usage is TRBJ2-1, with unresolved D. V was cut by 0 bases and J by 4 bases, with 10 bases left in between. Per germline, CDR1 SGHTA and CDR2 FQGNSA. The CDR3 is 15 amino acids. CDR3 loop: CASSLALNLYNEQFF. DNA of the CDR3: TGTGCCAGCAGCTTAGCCCTTAATCTATACAATGAGCAGTTCTTC.

V gene TRBV27 combines with J gene TRBJ1-1; D gene ambiguous. The CDR3 totals 13 residues. CDR1 and CDR2 (germline): MNHEY, SMNVEV (reference sequence). V was trimmed by 3 bases and J by 4 bases, leaving 9 bases between them. The CDR3 DNA reads as TGTGCCAGCAGTTTCCCGGACGGCACTGAAGCTTTCTTT. Amino acid sequence: CASSFPDGTEAFF.

The table lists this clone with a count of one. The chain recombines TRBV30 with TRBJ2-1; TRBD1 matches at 7 bases. The length of the CDR3 is 13 residues. V lost 8 bases, J lost 6 bases, and 10 bases stayed unmatched. Germline CDR1 GTSNPN, CDR2 SVGIG (reference sequence). Here the CDR3 reads CASDRAPSNEQFF. CDR3 nucleotides: TGTGCCAGTGACAGGGCCCCGTCCAATGAGCAGTTCTTC.

This chain uses TRBV27 with TRBJ1-4; D gene uncertain. The CDR3 covers 14 residues. Between the trimmed V and J ends, which lost 1 base and 6 bases, there was a span of 9 bases. Germline lookup yields CDR1 MNHEY and CDR2 SMNVEV (reference sequence). CDR3 bases: TGTGCCAGCAGTTTATTAGGGAGGGATGAAAAACTGTTTTTT. Translating it yields CASSLLGRDEKLFF.

The chain carries TRBV5-1 and TRBJ1-2; 10 bases are shared with TRBD1. J gave up 3 bases and V 6 bases, and 5 bases lay outside the gene matches. CDR3 length: 14 residues. Germline V lookup: CDR1 SGHRS, CDR2 YFSETQ. The CDR3 bases are TGCGCCAGCACCGGGACAGGGGAAGACTATGGCTACACCTTC. Residues: CASTGTGEDYGYTF.

This clone has just a few counts. The chain recombines TRBV5-5 with TRBJ2-7; D is uncertain. The CDR3 is 12 amino acids. Germline-derived CDR1 and CDR2 are SGHKS and YYEKEE (reference sequence). Trimming took 1 base from V and 3 from J, leaving 5 bases between them. The CDR3 region is CASSLWDYEQYF. The CDR3 DNA reads as TGTGCCAGCAGCTTGTGGGACTACGAGCAGTACTTC. Variable domain in full (rest from reference TRBV5-5 and TRBJ2-7): DAGVTQSPTHLIKTRGQQVTLRCSPISGHKSVSWYQQVLGQGPQFIFQYYEKEERGRGNFPDRFSARQFPNYSSELNVNALLLGDSALYLCASSLWDYEQYFGPGTRLTVT.

The chain couples TRBV11-2 to TRBJ2-5, with D possibly TRBD1 on 6 matching bases. CDR3 length equals 16 residues. Trimming pared 4 bases from V and 5 bases from J, leaving 20 bases between. Per germline, CDR1 SGHAT and CDR2 FQNNGV. The CDR3 nucleotides are TGTGCCAGCAGCTCCCTCCCCGGAGCAGGGGAGGAGACCCAGTACTTC. It translates to CASSSLPGAGEETQYF.

This clone was picked up a small number of times. Relative to the germline gene, one junction end is altered; a read error may explain this. The chain has TRBV7-7 and TRBJ2-2; D is unresolved. CDR3 length equals 15 residues. Germline V gene lookup returns CDR1 SSHAT and CDR2 FNYEAQ (reference sequence). DNA of the CDR3: TGTGCTAGCAGCTTTTTGCCGACTCCCACCGGGGAGCTGTTTTTT. Translation gives CASSFLPTPTGELFF.

This sequence joins TRBV28 and TRBJ2-7; TRBD2 might be the D (6 bases). V was clipped by 6 bases and J by 2 bases, with 11 bases between them. The CDR3 runs to 13 residues. Germline assignment: CDR1 MDHEN and CDR2 SYDVKM. The CDR3 reads CASSQGLAYEQYF. In DNA, the CDR3 is TGTGCCAGCAGCCAGGGACTTGCCTACGAGCAGTACTTC.

The chain uses TRBV9 and TRBJ2-1; maybe TRBD2 (7 bases). V dropped 0 bases and J dropped 7 bases, with 14 bases sitting between them. The germline V gene encodes CDR1 SGDLS and CDR2 YYNGEE. The CDR3 covers 15 residues. The CDR3 DNA reads TGTGCCAGCAGCGTAGAGGGGGGGGCCTTAAATGAGCAGTTCTTC. It encodes CASSVEGGALNEQFF.

The V call is TRBV30, the J call TRBJ2-3; D not certain. The CDR3 totals 13 residues. CDR1 and CDR2 (germline): GTSNPN, SVGIG (reference sequence). Trimming removed 1 base from V and 6 bases from J, with 11 bases in between. This chain's CDR3 is CAWSEFFGDTQYF. CDR3 sequence (DNA): TGTGCCTGGAGTGAATTCTTTGGGGATACGCAGTATTTT.

A single count supports this clone. The chain recombines TRBV28 with TRBJ2-1; D is ambiguous. There are 15 residues in the CDR3. The V gene lost 6 bases and the J gene lost 0 bases, with 12 bases spanning the gap. Germline values: CDR1 MDHEN, CDR2 SYDVKM. In DNA, the CDR3 is TGTGCCAGCAGATTTGACATGAGCTCCTACAATGAGCAGTTCTTC. It translates to CASRFDMSSYNEQFF.

This clone occurred once. This sequence joins TRBV27 and TRBJ2-7; D unresolved. Germline assignment: CDR1 MNHEY and CDR2 SMNVEV (reference sequence). Trimming removed 6 bases from V and 2 bases from J, with 8 bases in between. The CDR3 totals 12 residues. The CDR3 coding sequence is TGTGCCAGCAGAGGTCTAGCCTACGAGCAGTACTTC. Amino acids: CASRGLAYEQYF.

This rearrangement joins TRBV15 to TRBJ1-4; possibly TRBD1 for D (5 bases). The CDR3 covers 20 residues. Trimming shortened V by 0 bases and J by 5 bases, and 25 bases separated the two germline ends. Germline assignment: CDR1 LNHNV and CDR2 YYDKDF (reference sequence). CDR3 residues: CATSRDVALGPKWGNEKLFF. For the CDR3, the DNA is TGTGCCACCAGCAGAGATGTGGCCCTGGGGCCTAAATGGGGAAATGAAAAACTGTTTTTT.

This clone is judged medium-sized. The chain employs TRBV11-2 and TRBJ2-7, with D perhaps TRBD1 (5 bases). Germline lookup yields CDR1 SGHAT and CDR2 FQNNGV. V lost 4 bases and J lost 6, with 10 bases in between. The CDR3 is 12 amino acids. Here the CDR3 reads CASSSLGAEQYF. DNA of the CDR3: TGTGCCAGCAGCTCCCTAGGGGCCGAGCAGTACTTC.

This sequence joins TRBV13 and TRBJ1-4; a possible D gene is TRBD1 (5 bases). Between the trimmed V and J ends, which lost 5 bases and 4 bases, there was a span of 17 bases. Germline V CDR1 and CDR2: PRHDT, FYEKMQ (reference sequence). This CDR3 has 16 residues. This chain's CDR3 is CASSSGPGRLNEKLFF. CDR3 DNA sequence: TGTGCCAGCAGCAGCGGACCGGGACGGCTTAATGAAAAACTGTTTTTT.

The chain joins TRBV28 to TRBJ2-2; D is ambiguous. Germline loops: CDR1 MDHEN, CDR2 SYDVKM. The CDR3 sequence is 12 residues long. The V end was cut by 8 bases, the J end by 2 bases, with 6 bases between. The CDR3 region is CASSDNTGELFF. In DNA, the CDR3 is TGTGCCAGCTCGGACAACACCGGGGAGCTGTTTTTT. Together with reference TRBV28 and TRBJ2-2, the CDR3 gives the full variable domain: DVKVTQSSRYLVKRTGEKVFLECVQDMDHENMFWYRQDPGLGLRLIYFSYDVKMKEKGDIPEGYSVSREKKERFSLILESASTNQTSMYLCASSDNTGELFFGEGSRLTVL.